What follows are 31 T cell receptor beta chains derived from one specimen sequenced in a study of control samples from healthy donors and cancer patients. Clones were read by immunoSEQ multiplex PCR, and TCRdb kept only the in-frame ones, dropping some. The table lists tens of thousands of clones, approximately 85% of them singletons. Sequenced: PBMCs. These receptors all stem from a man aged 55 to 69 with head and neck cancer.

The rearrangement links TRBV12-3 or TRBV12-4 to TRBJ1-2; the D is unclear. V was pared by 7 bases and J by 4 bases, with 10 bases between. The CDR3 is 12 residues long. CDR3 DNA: TGTGCCAGCACTTGGGCCAGCTATGGCTACACCTTC. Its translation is CASTWASYGYTF.

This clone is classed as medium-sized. The CDR3 protein is CSVPHDRDNQPQHF. The CDR3 DNA sequence: TGCAGCGTCCCCCATGACAGGGACAATCAGCCCCAGCATTTT. The V and J genes are TRBV29-1 and TRBJ1-5; 7 bases line up with TRBD1. Germline CDR1 reads SQVTM; CDR2 reads ANQGSEA. CDR3 length: 14 amino acids. The V segment lost 6 bases and the J segment 3 bases; nucleotides outside the gene matches: 8.

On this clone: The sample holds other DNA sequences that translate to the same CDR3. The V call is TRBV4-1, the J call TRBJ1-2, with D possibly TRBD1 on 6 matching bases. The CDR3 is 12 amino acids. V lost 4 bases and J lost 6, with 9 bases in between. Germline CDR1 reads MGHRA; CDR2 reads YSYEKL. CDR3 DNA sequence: TGCGCCAGCAGCCGAAACAGGGATGGCTACACCTTC. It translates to CASSRNRDGYTF.

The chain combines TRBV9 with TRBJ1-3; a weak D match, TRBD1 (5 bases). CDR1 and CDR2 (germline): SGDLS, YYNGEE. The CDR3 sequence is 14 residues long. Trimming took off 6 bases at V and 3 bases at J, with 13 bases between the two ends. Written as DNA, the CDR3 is TGTGCCAGCAACAAAGGGGCTAGTGGAAACACCATATATTTT. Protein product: CASNKGASGNTIYF.

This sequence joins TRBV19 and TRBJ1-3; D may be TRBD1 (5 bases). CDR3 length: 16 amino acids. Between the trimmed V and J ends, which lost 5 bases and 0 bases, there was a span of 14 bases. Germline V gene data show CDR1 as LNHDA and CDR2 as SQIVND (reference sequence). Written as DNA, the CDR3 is TGTGCCAGTAGTCCTGTGGGCAGGGCCTCTGGAAACACCATATATTTT. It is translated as CASSPVGRASGNTIYF.

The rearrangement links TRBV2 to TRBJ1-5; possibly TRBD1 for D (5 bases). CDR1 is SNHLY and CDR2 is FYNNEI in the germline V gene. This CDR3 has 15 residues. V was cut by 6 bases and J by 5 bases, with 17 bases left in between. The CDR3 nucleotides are TGTGCCAGCAGCCCCCGAGACAGCCGCGATCAGCCCCAGCATTTT. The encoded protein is CASSPRDSRDQPQHF.

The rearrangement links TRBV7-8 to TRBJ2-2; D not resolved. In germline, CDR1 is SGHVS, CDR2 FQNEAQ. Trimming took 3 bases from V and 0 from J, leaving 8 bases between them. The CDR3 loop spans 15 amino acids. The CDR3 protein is CASSFIGSNTGELFF. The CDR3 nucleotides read TGTGCCAGCAGCTTTATTGGTTCGAACACCGGGGAGCTGTTTTTT.

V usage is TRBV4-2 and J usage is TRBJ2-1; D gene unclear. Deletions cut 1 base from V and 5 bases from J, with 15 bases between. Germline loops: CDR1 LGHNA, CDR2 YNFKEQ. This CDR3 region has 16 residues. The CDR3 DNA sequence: TGTGCCAGCAGCCAAGTAGGGTCCTTTTTGGACAATGAGCAGTTCTTC. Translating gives CASSQVGSFLDNEQFF.

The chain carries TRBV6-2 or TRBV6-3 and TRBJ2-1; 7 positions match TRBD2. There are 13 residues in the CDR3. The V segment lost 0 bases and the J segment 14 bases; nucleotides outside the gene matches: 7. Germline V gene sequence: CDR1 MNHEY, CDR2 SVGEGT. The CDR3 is CASSYSSGTAKFF. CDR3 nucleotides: TGTGCCAGCAGTTACTCAAGCGGGACGGCCAAGTTCTTC.

Written as DNA, the CDR3 is TGCAGCGTTAGGTACAGCTCAAACACTGAAGCTTTCTTT. Translating gives CSVRYSSNTEAFF. This chain joins TRBV29-1 and TRBJ1-1; the D is unclear. Trimming pared 5 bases from V and 2 bases from J, leaving 12 bases between. The CDR3 consists of 13 residues. CDR1 and CDR2 from the germline V gene are SQVTM and ANQGSEA.

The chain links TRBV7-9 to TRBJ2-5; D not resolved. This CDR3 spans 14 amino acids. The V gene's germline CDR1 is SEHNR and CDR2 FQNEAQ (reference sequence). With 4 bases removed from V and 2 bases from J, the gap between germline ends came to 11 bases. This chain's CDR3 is CASSSKAWQETQYF. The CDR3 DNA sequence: TGTGCCAGCAGCTCGAAGGCCTGGCAAGAGACCCAGTACTTC.

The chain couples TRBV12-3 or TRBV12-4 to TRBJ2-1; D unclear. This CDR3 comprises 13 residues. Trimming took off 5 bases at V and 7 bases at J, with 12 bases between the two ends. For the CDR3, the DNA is TGTGCCAGCAGTCCCCGGCGGCGTAATGAGCAGTTCTTC. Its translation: CASSPRRRNEQFF.

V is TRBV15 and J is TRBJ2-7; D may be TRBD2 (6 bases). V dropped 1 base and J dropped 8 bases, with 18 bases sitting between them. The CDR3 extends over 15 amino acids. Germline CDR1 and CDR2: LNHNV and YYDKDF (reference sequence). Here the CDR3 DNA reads TGTGCCACCAGCAGAGCCGGGACTCTTAATTCCCAGCAGTACTTC. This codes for CATSRAGTLNSQQYF.

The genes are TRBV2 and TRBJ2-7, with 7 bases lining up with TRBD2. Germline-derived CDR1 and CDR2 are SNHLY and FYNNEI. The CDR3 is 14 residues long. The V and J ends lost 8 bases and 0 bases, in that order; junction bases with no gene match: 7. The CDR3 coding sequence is TGTGCCAGCGCAAGCACGGGGGGCTCCTACGAGCAGTACGTC. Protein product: CASASTGGSYEQYV.

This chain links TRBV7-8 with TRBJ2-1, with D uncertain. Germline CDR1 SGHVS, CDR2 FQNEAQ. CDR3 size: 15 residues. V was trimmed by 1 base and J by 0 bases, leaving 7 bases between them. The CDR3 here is CASSLGHSSYNEQFF. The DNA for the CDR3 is TGTGCCAGCAGCTTAGGGCATAGCTCCTACAATGAGCAGTTCTTC. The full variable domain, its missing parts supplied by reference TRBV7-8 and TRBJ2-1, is GAGVSQSPRYKVAKRGQDVALRCDPISGHVSLFWYQQALGQGPEFLTYFQNEAQLDKSGLPSDRFFAERPEGSVSTLKIQRTQQEDSAVYLCASSLGHSSYNEQFFGPGTRLTVL.

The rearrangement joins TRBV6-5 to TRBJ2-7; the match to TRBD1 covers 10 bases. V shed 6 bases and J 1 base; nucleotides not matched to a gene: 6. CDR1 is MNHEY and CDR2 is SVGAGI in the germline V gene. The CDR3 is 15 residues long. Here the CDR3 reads CASSDRDRGSYEQYF. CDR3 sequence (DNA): TGTGCCAGCAGCGACCGGGACAGGGGTTCCTACGAGCAGTACTTC.

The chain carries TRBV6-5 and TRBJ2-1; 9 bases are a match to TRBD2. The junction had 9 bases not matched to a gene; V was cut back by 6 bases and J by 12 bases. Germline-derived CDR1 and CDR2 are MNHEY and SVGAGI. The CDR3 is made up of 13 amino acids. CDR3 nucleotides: TGTGCCAGCAGATTAGCGGGAGCCACCGGGCAGTTCTTC. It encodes CASRLAGATGQFF.

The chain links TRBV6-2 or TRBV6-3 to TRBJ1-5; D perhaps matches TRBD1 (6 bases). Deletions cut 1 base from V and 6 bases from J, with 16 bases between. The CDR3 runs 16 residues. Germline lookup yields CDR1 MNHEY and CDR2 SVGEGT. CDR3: CASSYFSTGFGQPQHF. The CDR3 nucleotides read TGTGCCAGCAGTTACTTTAGTACAGGGTTCGGTCAGCCCCAGCATTTT.

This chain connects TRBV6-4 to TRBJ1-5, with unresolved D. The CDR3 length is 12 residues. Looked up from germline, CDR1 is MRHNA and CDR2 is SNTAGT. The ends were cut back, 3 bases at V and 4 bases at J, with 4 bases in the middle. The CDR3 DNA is TGTGCCAGCAGTGAGACGAATCAGCCCCAGCATTTT. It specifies CASSETNQPQHF.

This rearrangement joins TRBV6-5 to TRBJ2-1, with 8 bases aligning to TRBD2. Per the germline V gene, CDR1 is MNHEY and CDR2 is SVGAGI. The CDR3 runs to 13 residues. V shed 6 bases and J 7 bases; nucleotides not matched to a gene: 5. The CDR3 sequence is CASRPAGENEQFF. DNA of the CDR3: TGTGCCAGCAGGCCAGCGGGAGAGAATGAGCAGTTCTTC.

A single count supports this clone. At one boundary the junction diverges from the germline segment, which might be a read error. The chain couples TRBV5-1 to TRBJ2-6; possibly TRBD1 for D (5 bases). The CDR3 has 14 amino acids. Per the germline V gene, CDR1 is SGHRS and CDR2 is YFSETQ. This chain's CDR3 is CASRTAPGANVLTF. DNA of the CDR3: TGCGCCAGCAGAACTGCCCCTGGGGCCAACGTCCTAACTTTC.

The CDR3 DNA reads TGTGCCAGCAGCGACCCGCCAGCGAGCTCTGGAAACACCATATATTTT. Residues: CASSDPPASSGNTIYF. The rearrangement links TRBV6-6 to TRBJ1-3; D gene unclear. CDR1 and CDR2 (germline): MNHNY, SVGAGI (reference sequence). CDR3 length: 16 amino acids. V lost 6 bases to trimming and J lost 0 bases, with 15 bases between them.

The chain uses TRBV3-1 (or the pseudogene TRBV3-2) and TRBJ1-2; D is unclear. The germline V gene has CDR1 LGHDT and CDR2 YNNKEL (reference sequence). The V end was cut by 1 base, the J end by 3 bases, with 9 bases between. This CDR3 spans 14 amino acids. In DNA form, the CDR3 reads TGTGCCAGCAGCCAAGGGCCCGGACACTATGGCTACACCTTC. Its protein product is CASSQGPGHYGYTF.

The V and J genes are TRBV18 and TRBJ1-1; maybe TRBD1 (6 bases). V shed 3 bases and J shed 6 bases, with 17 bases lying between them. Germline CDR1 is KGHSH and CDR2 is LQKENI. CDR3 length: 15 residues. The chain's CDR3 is CASSPNRGIGAEAFF. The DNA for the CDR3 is TGTGCCAGCTCACCGAATAGGGGGATTGGAGCTGAAGCTTTCTTT.

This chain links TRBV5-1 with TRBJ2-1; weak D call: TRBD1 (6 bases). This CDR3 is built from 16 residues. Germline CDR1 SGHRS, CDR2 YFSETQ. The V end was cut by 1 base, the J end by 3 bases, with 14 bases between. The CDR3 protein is CASSLYREGVYNEQFF. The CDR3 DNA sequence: TGCGCCAGCAGCTTGTACAGGGAAGGGGTCTACAATGAGCAGTTCTTC.

The CDR3 DNA is TGTGCCAGCAGCGTAGCTGACAGACGACCTAACTATGGCTACACCTTC. It encodes CASSVADRRPNYGYTF. The chain couples TRBV9 to TRBJ1-2; perhaps TRBD1 as D (5 bases). This CDR3 spans 16 amino acids. CDR1 and CDR2 (germline): SGDLS, YYNGEE. V was shortened by 0 bases and J by 0 bases, with 12 bases between the two germline ends.

The DNA of the CDR3 is TGTGCCAGCAGCTTAGGGGCTAAAGAGACCCAGTACTTC. Residues: CASSLGAKETQYF. The V and J genes are TRBV11-3 and TRBJ2-5; D not resolved. The CDR3 runs 13 residues. Germline V gives CDR1 SGHNT, CDR2 YENEEA. V dropped 1 base and J dropped 3 bases, with 6 bases sitting between them.

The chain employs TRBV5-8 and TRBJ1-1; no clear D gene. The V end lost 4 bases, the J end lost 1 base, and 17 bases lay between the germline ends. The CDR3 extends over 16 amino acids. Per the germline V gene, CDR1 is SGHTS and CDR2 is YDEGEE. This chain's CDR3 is CASSPPPASGNTEAFF. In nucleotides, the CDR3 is TGTGCCAGCAGCCCGCCCCCGGCGTCTGGGAACACTGAAGCTTTCTTT.

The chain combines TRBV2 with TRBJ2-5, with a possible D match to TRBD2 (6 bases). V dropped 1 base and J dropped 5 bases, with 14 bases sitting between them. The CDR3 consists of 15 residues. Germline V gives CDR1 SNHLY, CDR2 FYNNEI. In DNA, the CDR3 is TGTGCCAGCAGTGAAGACCCGCGCGGAGGGGAGACCCAGTACTTC. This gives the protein CASSEDPRGGETQYF.

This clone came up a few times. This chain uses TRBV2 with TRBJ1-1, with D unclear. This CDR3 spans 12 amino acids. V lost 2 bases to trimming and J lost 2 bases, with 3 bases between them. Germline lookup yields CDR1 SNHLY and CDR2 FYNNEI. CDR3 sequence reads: CASSEPNTEAFF. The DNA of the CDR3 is TGTGCCAGCAGTGAACCTAACACTGAAGCTTTCTTT.

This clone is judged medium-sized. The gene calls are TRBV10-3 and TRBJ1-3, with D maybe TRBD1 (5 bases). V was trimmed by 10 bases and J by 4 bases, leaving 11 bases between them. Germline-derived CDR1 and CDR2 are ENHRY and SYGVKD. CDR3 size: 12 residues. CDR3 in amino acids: CATRDGGNTIYF. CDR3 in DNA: TGTGCCACCCGGGACGGCGGAAACACCATATATTTT.